The 20 T cell receptor beta chains given below trace back to one sample, sequenced in a study of T cell responses to AZD1222 COVID-19 vaccine (dated by TCRdb to the early 2020s). Libraries were constructed by the immunoSEQ multiplex PCR assay. TCRdb retrieved this table from immuneACCESS and kept in-frame rearrangements only. Not all clones are present; in checked studies, unresolved V genes account for under half, and no reason is known for the remainder. Within this sample are more than 140,000 clones, with around nine tenths of them counted one time only. Clones ranked in the top ten supply 5% of the sample. This specimen's time point label, per the study, means: baseline before first vaccination. Sample: peripheral blood, taken on day 0 of AZD1222 vaccination. The receptors were gathered from an adult in good health.

This clone was picked up one time. V usage is TRBV18 and J usage is TRBJ1-4, with a weak D call TRBD1 (5 bases). The CDR3 is 16 residues long. Germline V gene data show CDR1 as KGHSH and CDR2 as LQKENI. Trimming shortened V by 3 bases and J by 0 bases, and 11 bases separated the two germline ends. The CDR3 sequence: CASSPPKGATNEKLFF. In DNA form, the CDR3 reads TGTGCCAGCTCACCCCCTAAAGGGGCAACTAATGAAAAACTGTTTTTT. The full variable domain, with the rest looked up from reference TRBV18 and TRBJ1-4, is NAGVMQNPRHLVRRRGQEARLRCSPMKGHSHVYWYRQLPEEGLKFMVYLQKENIIDESGMPKERFSAEFPKEGPSILRIQQVVRGDSAAYFCASSPPKGATNEKLFFGSGTQLSVL.

This clone was recorded once. The J gene is TRBJ2-2, the V gene TRBV6-5; TRBD2 is a possible D gene (6 bases). Germline loops: CDR1 MNHEY, CDR2 SVGAGI. The CDR3 runs to 15 residues. V lost 6 bases and J 4 bases, leaving 15 bases between the germline ends. The CDR3 nucleotides read TGTGCCAGCAGACTCCCGGGAGCGAGCACCGGGGAGCTGTTTTTT. Its translation is CASRLPGASTGELFF.

The V call is TRBV3-1 (or the pseudogene TRBV3-2), the J call TRBJ2-3; D unresolved. In germline, CDR1 is LGHDT, CDR2 YNNKEL (reference sequence). Trimming stripped 2 bases from V and 1 base from J, with 16 bases between. The CDR3 length is 17 residues. The CDR3 is CASSQYITGLGTDTQYF. The CDR3 nucleotides are TGTGCCAGCAGCCAATACATTACGGGTCTCGGCACAGATACGCAGTATTTT.

The rearrangement joins TRBV10-3 to TRBJ2-1; no firm D call. Trimming shortened V by 2 bases and J by 6 bases, and 8 bases separated the two germline ends. This CDR3 contains 13 residues. Germline loops: CDR1 ENHRY, CDR2 SYGVKD. CDR3 nucleotides: TGTGCCATCAGTGAGGTTTCGATCAATGAGCAGTTCTTC. Translation: CAISEVSINEQFF.

CDR3 sequence reads: CASSTSSYEQYF. The DNA for the CDR3 is TGTGCCAGCAGCACAAGCTCCTACGAGCAGTACTTC. The rearrangement uses TRBV7-2 and TRBJ2-7; no firm D call. CDR1 SGHTA and CDR2 FQGNSA come from the germline V gene. This CDR3 spans 12 amino acids. V was clipped by 5 bases and J by 0 bases, with 5 bases between them.

The V gene is TRBV5-4, the J gene TRBJ2-7; TRBD1 matches 9 bases. Germline CDR1 is SGHNT and CDR2 is YYREEE (reference sequence). The junction had 6 bases not matched to a gene; V was cut back by 5 bases and J by 0 bases. The CDR3 extends over 15 amino acids. In DNA form, the CDR3 reads TGTGCCAGCAGTTCGGACAGGGGATCCTCCTACGAGCAGTACTTC. Its translation: CASSSDRGSSYEQYF.

The chain carries TRBV12-3 or TRBV12-4 and TRBJ1-5; 7 bases align to TRBD1. Germline trimming cut 6 bases from V and 6 bases from J; bases unmatched to any gene: 5. CDR3 length: 13 residues. The DNA of the CDR3 is TGTGCCAGCAGCCAGGGGGGGCGTCAGCCCCAGCATTTT. It specifies CASSQGGRQPQHF.

The V and J genes are TRBV5-1 and TRBJ2-2; D gene unclear. With 7 bases removed from V and 1 base from J, the gap between germline ends came to 5 bases. This CDR3 contains 12 residues. Germline V CDR1 and CDR2: SGHRS, YFSETQ. Here the CDR3 DNA reads TGCGCCAGCTCGCTGAACACCGGGGAGCTGTTTTTT. This translates into CASSLNTGELFF.

The rearrangement joins TRBV28 to TRBJ2-1; a weak D match, TRBD1 (5 bases). V dropped 3 bases and J dropped 4 bases, with 10 bases sitting between them. CDR1 is MDHEN and CDR2 is SYDVKM in the germline V gene. CDR3 length: 14 amino acids. The CDR3 reads CASSLRQQYNEQFF. In DNA, the CDR3 is TGTGCCAGCAGTTTGAGACAGCAGTACAATGAGCAGTTCTTC. Variable domain in full (rest from reference TRBV28 and TRBJ2-1): DVKVTQSSRYLVKRTGEKVFLECVQDMDHENMFWYRQDPGLGLRLIYFSYDVKMKEKGDIPEGYSVSREKKERFSLILESASTNQTSMYLCASSLRQQYNEQFFGPGTRLTVL.

A few counts support this clone. The chain couples TRBV6-5 to TRBJ2-2, with D hard to call. The length of the CDR3 is 15 residues. CDR1 and CDR2 from the germline V gene are MNHEY and SVGAGI. V lost 4 bases to trimming and J lost 0 bases, with 9 bases between them. In DNA form, the CDR3 reads TGTGCCAGCAGTTTTTATTTTACGAACACCGGGGAGCTGTTTTTT. Its translation is CASSFYFTNTGELFF.

V and J are TRBV4-3 and TRBJ2-7; no clear D gene. Germline CDR1 LGHNA, CDR2 YSLEER. Trimming cost V 0 bases and J 3 bases, with 9 bases left between them. CDR3 length: 14 amino acids. The CDR3 DNA sequence: TGCGCCAGCAGCCAAGATCAGGAGCTCTACGAGCAGTACTTC. It yields the protein CASSQDQELYEQYF.

The rearrangement joins TRBV28 to TRBJ2-1, with D uncertain. Germline CDR1 and CDR2: MDHEN and SYDVKM. Trimming took 2 bases from V and 4 from J, leaving 15 bases between them. The CDR3 is 16 amino acids. This chain's CDR3 is CASSLDVGTVYNEQFF. The CDR3 DNA follows: TGTGCCAGCAGTTTAGACGTCGGCACCGTGTACAATGAGCAGTTCTTC.

The chain recombines TRBV27 with TRBJ1-5, with D maybe TRBD1 (5 bases). CDR1 and CDR2 (germline): MNHEY, SMNVEV (reference sequence). The CDR3 length is 14 residues. Trimming removed 3 bases from V and 3 bases from J, with 9 bases in between. CDR3 region: CASSFRGDNQPQHF. CDR3 in DNA: TGTGCCAGCAGTTTTAGGGGTGACAATCAGCCCCAGCATTTT.

The chain carries TRBV6-2 or TRBV6-3 and TRBJ2-7, with D possibly called TRBD1 or TRBD2 (6 bases each). This CDR3 contains 15 residues. Trimming removed 0 bases from V and 2 bases from J, with 11 bases in between. Germline V gene data show CDR1 as MNHEY and CDR2 as SVGEGT. CDR3 region: CASSYSGGSAYEQYF. In nucleotides, the CDR3 is TGTGCCAGCAGTTACTCCGGGGGCAGTGCCTACGAGCAGTACTTC.

J is TRBJ2-2 and V is TRBV27; D may be TRBD1 (5 bases). Germline V gene lookup returns CDR1 MNHEY and CDR2 SMNVEV (reference sequence). The ends were cut back, 5 bases at V and 4 bases at J, with 11 bases in the middle. The CDR3 spans 14 residues. The CDR3, as DNA: TGTGCCAGCAGTCGGACATACAGCACCGGGGAGCTGTTTTTT. It is translated as CASSRTYSTGELFF.

The chain is built from TRBV4-1 and TRBJ2-1, with D possibly matching TRBD1 (5 bases). The germline V gene encodes CDR1 MGHRA and CDR2 YSYEKL. Trimming stripped 0 bases from V and 9 bases from J, with 6 bases between. The CDR3 runs to 12 residues. The CDR3 reads CASSQDGAEQFF. The CDR3 nucleotides read TGCGCCAGCAGCCAAGATGGGGCTGAGCAGTTCTTC.

The chain uses TRBV7-2 and TRBJ2-7; 8 bases are a match to TRBD1. The CDR3 extends over 14 amino acids. Germline-derived CDR1 and CDR2 are SGHTA and FQGNSA. The V segment lost 5 bases and the J segment 2 bases; nucleotides outside the gene matches: 5. The CDR3 reads CASSRGTGAYEQYF. CDR3 bases: TGTGCCAGCAGCCGGGGGACAGGTGCCTACGAGCAGTACTTC. Drawing the rest from reference TRBV7-2 and TRBJ2-7, the complete variable domain is GAGVSQSPSNKVTEKGKDVELRCDPISGHTALYWYRQSLGQGLEFLIYFQGNSAPDKSGLPSDRFSAERTGGSVSTLTIQRTQQEDSAVYLCASSRGTGAYEQYFGPGTRLTVT.

The rearrangement uses TRBV6-1 and TRBJ2-3, with TRBD2 identical over 7 bases. V was pared by 7 bases and J by 4 bases, with 8 bases of the junction left unmatched. Germline CDR1 and CDR2: MNHNS and SASEGT. The CDR3 length is 14 residues. This CDR3 is CASTPSGTPDTQYF. The CDR3 coding sequence is TGTGCCAGCACCCCCAGCGGGACCCCAGATACGCAGTATTTT.

The J gene is TRBJ2-7, the V gene TRBV7-9; perhaps D is TRBD1 or TRBD2 (5 bases each). CDR3 length: 13 residues. The germline V and J ends were trimmed by 5 bases and 5 bases, with 13 bases remaining between them. Germline V gene data show CDR1 as SEHNR and CDR2 as FQNEAQ (reference sequence). CDR3 nucleotide sequence: TGTGCCAGCAGCCCCGAGAGGGGCCACGAGCAGTACTTC. Protein: CASSPERGHEQYF.

The V and J genes are TRBV4-3 and TRBJ1-6; 7 bases are shared with TRBD1. From germline, CDR1 is LGHNA and CDR2 YSLEER. The V and J ends lost 4 bases and 8 bases, in that order; junction bases with no gene match: 17. This CDR3 has 18 amino acids. The CDR3 region is CASSRGLTTGTRDSPLHF. CDR3 sequence (DNA): TGCGCCAGCAGCCGAGGACTAACGACAGGGACTAGGGATTCACCCCTCCACTTT.